This entry concerns a single T cell receptor (beta chain). As handled by the study authors: Reference gene primer amplification gave nucleated cell count estimates. The data were produced by immunoSEQ multiplex PCR, yet TCRdb's version contains in-frame clones alone and is incomplete. V, J and clone size were drawn from that table, and D and trimming were deduced from the DNA. The sample includes under 200,000 clones, 84% of them seen just once. The data originate from a study of blood T cell repertoires in COVID-19. The CDR3 spans 15 residues. V shed 3 bases and J 6 bases; nucleotides not matched to a gene: 8. CDR1 is SGDLS and CDR2 is YYNGEE in the germline V gene.

The sample taken for sequencing was peripheral blood. The origin of this receptor is a man between 35 and 55 years old who had recovered from COVID-19. The chain recombines TRBV9 with TRBJ2-1, with 8 bases that match TRBD2. The CDR3 reads CASSASGTSGNEQFF. CDR3 nucleotides: TGTGCCAGCAGCGCCAGTGGTACTAGCGGCAATGAGCAGTTCTTC.